This T cell receptor beta chain came from a study of blood T cell repertoires in COVID-19. From germline, CDR1 is MNHEY and CDR2 SVGAGI. Deletions cut 4 bases from V and 5 bases from J, with 11 bases between. This CDR3 region has 13 residues. TCRdb's copy holds only in-frame clones and misses some; the assay was immunoSEQ multiplex PCR. The data show about 250,000 clones, about 88% seen once. The J gene is TRBJ2-5, the V gene TRBV6-5, with D perhaps TRBD1 (6 bases). The sequence came from a woman aged 35 to 49 who had recovered from COVID-19. The source material was peripheral blood. The CDR3 reads CASSLTGDETQYF. In DNA, the CDR3 is TGTGCCAGCAGTTTGACAGGTGACGAGACCCAGTACTTC.